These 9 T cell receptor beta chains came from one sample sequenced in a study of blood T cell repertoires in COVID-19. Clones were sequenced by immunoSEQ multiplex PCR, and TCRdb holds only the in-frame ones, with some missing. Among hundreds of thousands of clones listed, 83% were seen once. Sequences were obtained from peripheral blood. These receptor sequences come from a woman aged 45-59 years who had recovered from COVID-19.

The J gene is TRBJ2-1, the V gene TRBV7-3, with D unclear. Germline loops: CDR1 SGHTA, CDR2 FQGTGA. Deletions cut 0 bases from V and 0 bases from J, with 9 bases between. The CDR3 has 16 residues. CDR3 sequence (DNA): TGTGCCAGCAGCTTAACGTCGCTAAGCTCCTACAATGAGCAGTTCTTC. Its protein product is CASSLTSLSSYNEQFF.

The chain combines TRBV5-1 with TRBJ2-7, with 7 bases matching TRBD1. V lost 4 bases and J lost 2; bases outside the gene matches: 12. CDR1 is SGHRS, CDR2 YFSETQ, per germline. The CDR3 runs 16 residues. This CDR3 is CASSPLSGTATYEQYF. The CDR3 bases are TGCGCCAGCAGCCCACTATCCGGGACAGCGACCTACGAGCAGTACTTC. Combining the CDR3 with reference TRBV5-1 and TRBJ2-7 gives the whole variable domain KAGVTQTPRYLIKTRGQQVTLSCSPISGHRSVSWYQQTPGQGLQFLFEYFSETQRNKGNFPGRFSGRQFSNSRSEMNVSTLELGDSALYLCASSPLSGTATYEQYFGPGTRLTVT.

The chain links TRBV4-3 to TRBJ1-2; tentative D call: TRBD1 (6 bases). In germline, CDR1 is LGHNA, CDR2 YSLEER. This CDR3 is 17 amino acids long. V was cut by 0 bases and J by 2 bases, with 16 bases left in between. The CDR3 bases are TGCGCCAGCAGCCAAGATCAGTCTGGGGGCTTGAACTATGGCTACACCTTC. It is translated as CASSQDQSGGLNYGYTF.

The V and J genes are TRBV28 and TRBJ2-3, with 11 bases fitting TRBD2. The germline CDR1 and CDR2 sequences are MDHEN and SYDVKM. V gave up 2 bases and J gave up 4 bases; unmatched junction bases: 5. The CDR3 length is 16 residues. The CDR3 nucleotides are TGTGCCAGCAGTTTACTCGGGACTAGCGGTTCAGATACGCAGTATTTT. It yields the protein CASSLLGTSGSDTQYF. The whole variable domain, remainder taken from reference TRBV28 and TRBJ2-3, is DVKVTQSSRYLVKRTGEKVFLECVQDMDHENMFWYRQDPGLGLRLIYFSYDVKMKEKGDIPEGYSVSREKKERFSLILESASTNQTSMYLCASSLLGTSGSDTQYFGPGTRLTVL.

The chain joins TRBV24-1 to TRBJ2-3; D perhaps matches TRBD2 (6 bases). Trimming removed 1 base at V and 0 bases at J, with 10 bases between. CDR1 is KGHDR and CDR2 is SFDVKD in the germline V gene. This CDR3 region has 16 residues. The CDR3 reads CATSDLGDLSTDTQYF. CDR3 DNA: TGTGCCACCAGTGATTTAGGGGACTTAAGCACAGATACGCAGTATTTT.

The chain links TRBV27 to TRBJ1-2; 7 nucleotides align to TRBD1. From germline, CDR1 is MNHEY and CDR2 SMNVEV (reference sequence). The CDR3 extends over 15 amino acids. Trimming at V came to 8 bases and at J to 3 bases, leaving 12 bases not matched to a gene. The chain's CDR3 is CASGDAPRGDYGYTF. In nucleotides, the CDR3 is TGTGCCAGCGGAGACGCCCCCAGGGGGGACTATGGCTACACCTTC.

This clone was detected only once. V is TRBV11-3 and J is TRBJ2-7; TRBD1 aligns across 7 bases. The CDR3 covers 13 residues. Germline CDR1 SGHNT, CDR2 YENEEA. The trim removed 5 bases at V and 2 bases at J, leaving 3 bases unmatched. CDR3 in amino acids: CASSTGDPYEQYF. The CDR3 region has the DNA TGTGCCAGCAGCACAGGGGATCCCTACGAGCAGTACTTC.

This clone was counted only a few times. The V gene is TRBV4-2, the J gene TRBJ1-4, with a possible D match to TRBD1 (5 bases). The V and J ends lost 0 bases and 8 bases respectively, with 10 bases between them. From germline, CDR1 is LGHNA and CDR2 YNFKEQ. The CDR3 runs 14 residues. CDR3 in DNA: TGTGCCAGCAGCCAAGACCAGGGCAGGGAAAAACTGTTTTTT. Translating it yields CASSQDQGREKLFF.

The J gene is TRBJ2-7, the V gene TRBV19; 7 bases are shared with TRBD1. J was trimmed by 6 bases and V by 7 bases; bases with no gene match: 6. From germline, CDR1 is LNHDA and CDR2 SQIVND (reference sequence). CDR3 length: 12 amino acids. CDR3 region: CASTPGGGEQYF. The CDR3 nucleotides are TGTGCCAGTACACCAGGGGGTGGCGAGCAGTACTTC.